This TCR beta chain comes out of a study of T-cell reconstitution after alpha-beta-depleted transplantation in children. This clonotype has a handful of counts. This CDR3 spans 15 amino acids. The junction had 14 bases not matched to a gene; V was cut back by 5 bases and J by 7 bases. Germline loops: CDR1 DFQATT, CDR2 SNEGSKA (reference sequence). During its preparation, the TCRbeta library received unique molecular identifiers. MiXCR was run by TCRdb on the PCR reads, yielding one entry per CDR3 protein. The sample consists of 300,000 to 400,000 distinct CDR3 sequences, about 17% of them appearing once.

The chain couples TRBV20-1 to TRBJ2-7; 10 positions match TRBD2. The TCR sequence derives from a male patient aged 2-15 years who had a stem cell transplant for acute lymphoblastic leukemia, so the T cells may come from the graft donor. The material was PBMCs, mostly from graft donor cells, obtained 360 days after TCRalphabeta/CD19-depleted stem cell transplant. The CDR3 DNA reads as TGCAGTGCTCCTAGGACTAGCGGAGTGGCGGGTGAGCAGTACTTC. It codes for CSAPRTSGVAGEQYF.